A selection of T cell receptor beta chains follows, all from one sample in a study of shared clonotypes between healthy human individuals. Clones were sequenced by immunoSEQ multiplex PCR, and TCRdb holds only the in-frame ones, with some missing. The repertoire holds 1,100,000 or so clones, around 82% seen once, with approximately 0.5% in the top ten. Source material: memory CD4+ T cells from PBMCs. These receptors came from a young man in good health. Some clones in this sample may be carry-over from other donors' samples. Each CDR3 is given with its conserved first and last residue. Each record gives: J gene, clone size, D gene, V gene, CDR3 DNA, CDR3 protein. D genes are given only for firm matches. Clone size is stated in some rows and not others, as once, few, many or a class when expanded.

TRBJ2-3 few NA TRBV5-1 TGCGCCAGCAGCTTGGGACTAGGTGGAGATACGCAGTATTTT CASSLGLGGDTQYF
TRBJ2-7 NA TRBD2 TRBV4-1 TGCGCCAGCAGCCTTGGTAGCGGGAGGGTCTATGGGCAGTACTTC CASSLGSGRVYGQYF
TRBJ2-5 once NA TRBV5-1 TGCGCCAGCAGCTTGTTTTCCAGCCAAGAGACCCAGTACTTC CASSLFSSQETQYF
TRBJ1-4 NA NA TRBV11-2 TGTGCCAGCAGCTTAACAGGGAATGGAAAACTGTTTTTT CASSLTGNGKLFF
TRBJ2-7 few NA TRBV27 TGTGCCAGCAGACTCAAACCACAGGGTGCCTACGAGCAGTACTTC CASRLKPQGAYEQYF
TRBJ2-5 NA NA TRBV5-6 TGTGCCAGCAGCCCCCAACGGGTGAGGTTGCAGGAGACCCAGTACTTC CASSPQRVRLQETQYF
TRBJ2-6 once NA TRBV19 TGTGCCAGTAATCCCCAGGGCAGGCTGAGCTCTGGGGCCAACGTCCTGACTTTC CASNPQGRLSSGANVLTF
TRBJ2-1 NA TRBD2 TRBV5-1 TGCGCCAGCAGCTTGGGGCCAGCGGGAGAGGATGAGCAGTTCTTC CASSLGPAGEDEQFF
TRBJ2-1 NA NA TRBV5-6 TGTGCCAGCAGCTTGTCATCGGGCAGTCCCTATACCTACAATGAGCAGTTCTTC CASSLSSGSPYTYNEQFF
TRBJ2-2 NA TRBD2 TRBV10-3 TGTGCCATCAGTGAACGGCGGCTAGCGGCGACAGAGGCGGGGGGCGGGGAGCTGTTTTTT CAISERRLAATEAGGGELFF
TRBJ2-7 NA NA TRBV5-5 TGTGCCAGCAGCTTGGGACTAGAAAGCTACGAGCAGTACTTC CASSLGLESYEQYF
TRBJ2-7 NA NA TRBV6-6 TGTGCCATTACGCCGGACGGGCTTTACGAGCAGTACTTC CAITPDGLYEQYF
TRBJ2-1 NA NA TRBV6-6 TGTGCCAGCATTCCTCACGACGGGACCCAGTACAATGAGCAGTTCTTC CASIPHDGTQYNEQFF
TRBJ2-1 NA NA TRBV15 TGTGCCACCAGCTTCCAGGGTAATATTGAGCAGTTCTTC CATSFQGNIEQFF
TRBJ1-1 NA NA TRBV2 TGTGCCAGCAGCTTAGCAGGGGTCGGGACTGAAGCTTTCTTT CASSLAGVGTEAFF
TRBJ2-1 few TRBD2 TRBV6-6 TGTGCCAGCAGTCCTCGGACTAGCGGGAGTCATGAGCAGTTCTTC CASSPRTSGSHEQFF
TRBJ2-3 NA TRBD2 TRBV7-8 TGTGCCAGCAGCCCGCGTCCGCGCCTCCGGGACTACACAGATACGCAGTATTTT CASSPRPRLRDYTDTQYF
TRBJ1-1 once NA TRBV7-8 TGTGCCAGCAGCCCCCGGGAGGGGAGGGGGAACACTGAAGCTTTCTTT CASSPREGRGNTEAFF
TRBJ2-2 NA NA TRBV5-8 TGTGCCAGCACCCCGCTCTCAGGCGAGCTGTTTTTT CASTPLSGELFF
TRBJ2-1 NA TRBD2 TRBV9 TGTGCCAGCAGCGGCGGGGCTAGCGGGGTCCCCCATGAGCAGTTCTTC CASSGGASGVPHEQFF
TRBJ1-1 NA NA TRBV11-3 TGTGCCAGCAGCTTAGAAGGGGGAGACACTGAAGCTTTCTTT CASSLEGGDTEAFF
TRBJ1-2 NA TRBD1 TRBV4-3 TGCGCCAGCAGCCCTTCCGACAGGGGATCCTATGGCTACACCTTC CASSPSDRGSYGYTF
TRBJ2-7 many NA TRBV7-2 TGTGCCAGCAGCTTAGGAGGGGGGCCTAGCGGCTCCTACGAGCAGTACTTC CASSLGGGPSGSYEQYF
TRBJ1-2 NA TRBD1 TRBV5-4 TGTGCCAGCAACGGGACAGGCGGGATCGATGGCTACACCTTC CASNGTGGIDGYTF
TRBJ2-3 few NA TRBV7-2 TGTGCCAGCAGCTTAGAGTCGTCATCGGGCGATACGCAGTATTTT CASSLESSSGDTQYF
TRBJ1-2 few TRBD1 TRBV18 TGTGCCAGCTCACCAGGGACAGGGGGCGACGTCTATGGCTACACCTTC CASSPGTGGDVYGYTF
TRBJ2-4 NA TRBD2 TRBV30 TGTGCCTGGGAGGGGGTTAGCGGGAGAGGAGCCAAAAACATTCAGTACTTC CAWEGVSGRGAKNIQYF
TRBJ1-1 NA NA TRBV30 TGTGCCTGGACCCGGACGGGGAGTACCCTGAACACTGAAGCTTTCTTT CAWTRTGSTLNTEAFF
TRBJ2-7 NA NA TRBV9 TGTGCCAGCAGCGTAGGACAGTCGTACGAGCAGTACTTC CASSVGQSYEQYF
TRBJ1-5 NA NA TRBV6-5 TGTGCCAGCAGTTACTCGGCAGCGGGCCAGCCCCAGCATTTT CASSYSAAGQPQHF
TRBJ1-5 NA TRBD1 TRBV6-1 TGTGCCAGCAGTGTAGAAACCGGGACAGGGGCCCCCTTGCCCCAGCATTTT CASSVETGTGAPLPQHF
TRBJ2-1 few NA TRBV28 TGTGCCAGCAGTTTGACACAACGATTAACCTACAATGAGCAGTTCTTC CASSLTQRLTYNEQFF
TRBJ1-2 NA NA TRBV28 TGTGCCATCATAAACAGGGCTTCCCACTATGGCTACACCTTC CAIINRASHYGYTF
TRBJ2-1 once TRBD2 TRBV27 TGTGCCAGCAGTCTGCGACTAGCAGGCTACAATGAGCAGTTCTTC CASSLRLAGYNEQFF
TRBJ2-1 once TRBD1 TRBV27 TGTGCCAGCAGTTTGTGGGGACAGTCCCAATTCCACAATGAGCAGTTCTTC CASSLWGQSQFHNEQFF
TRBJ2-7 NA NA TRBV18 TGTGCCAGCTCACCGGGGCTAGCCGCCTACGAGCAGTACTTC CASSPGLAAYEQYF
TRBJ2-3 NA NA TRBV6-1 TGTGCCAGCAGTGTCGCTACCAGCACAGATACGCAGTATTTT CASSVATSTDTQYF
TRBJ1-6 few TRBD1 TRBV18 TGTGCCAGCTCACTCGGGACAGATAATTCACCCCTCCACTTT CASSLGTDNSPLHF
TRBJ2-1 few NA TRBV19 TGTGCCAGTAGTACCTCAGGAGGCAATGAGCAGTTCTTC CASSTSGGNEQFF
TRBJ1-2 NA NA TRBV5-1 TGCGCCAGCGGCGAGGGGGGGCTTAGCTATGGCTACACCTTC CASGEGGLSYGYTF
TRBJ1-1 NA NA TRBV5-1 TGCGCCAGCAGCTTGGGTTCAAATGGACTGAACACTGAAGCTTTCTTT CASSLGSNGLNTEAFF
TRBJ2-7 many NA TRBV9 TGTGCCAGCACCAAGGGGGGTCGAGGAGGGCTCTACGAGCAGTACTTC CASTKGGRGGLYEQYF